This TCR beta chain was retrieved from a study of blood T cell repertoires in COVID-19 (dated by TCRdb to 2018 to 2020). For the study in its entirety: Samples covering the acute and convalescent phases of COVID-19 were provided by collaborators in the United States, Italy and Spain. The material from the prospective study consisted of cDNA or gDNA derived from T cells, B-cell-depleted T cells, or PBMCs. Deeply sampled blood TCRbeta repertoires from subjects exposed to, actively infected with, or recovered from COVID-19 were included in the dataset. The repertoires were made available in a free public database intended to serve as a resource for research on the immune response to SARS-CoV-2. The samples were drawn from two sources: the first 160 participants of the ongoing ImmuneRACE study, and 1,254 subjects contributed by 6 global collaborators. The sample metadata nearly always contained a de-identified subject ID, COVID-19 status, age in years and sex. HLA class I and class II types, where available, came from metadata supplied by the sample provider rather than from assay-based typing.

Overall results and qualifications from the work: The amount of clinical and demographic metadata varied by source and participant and was provided uncurated.

Participants in the prospective study were enrolled through a virtual design, were aged about 18 to 90 years, and lived in about 25 United States geographic areas. In the prospective study, cohorts were assigned on the basis of participant-reported clinical history obtained from a screening survey and a study questionnaire. For ImmuneRACE Cohort 3, a participant was defined as recovered based on two consecutive negative NP/OP PCR tests, clearance by a healthcare professional, or resolution of symptoms. Each participant in the prospective study had whole blood, serum and a nasopharyngeal or oropharyngeal swab collected by mobile phlebotomists. Prospective study participants could optionally give additional blood draws and questionnaires over an approximately two-month period. Before DNA extraction, blood samples from the prospective study were shipped at room temperature or frozen. The immunoSEQ Assay, a bias-controlled multiplex PCR, was used to amplify TCRbeta CDR3 regions from genomic DNA. In the paper's pipeline: Within the assay, amplification of reference gene primers was used to estimate how many nucleated cells each sample contained. To quantify the absolute abundance of each unique TCRbeta CDR3 rearrangement, sequence reads were collapsed and filtered. Productive Simpson clonality was computed per sample as the square root of Simpson's diversity index over productive rearrangements. As stored in TCRdb, this immuneACCESS dataset retains in-frame rearrangements with V and J assigned. A fraction of the clones does not appear; measured against another copy, unresolved V genes explain less than half of the discrepancy, and the remainder lacks a known reason. D and trimming were read from the DNA, whereas the V and J calls and clone size are those reported in that table. Here the sample has some 460,000 clones; roughly 87% occur a single time. The ten biggest clones cover under 0.85% of the sample.

Counted from cysteine to phenylalanine, this CDR3 has 16 amino acids. Solely the CDR3 DNA is kept, with 48 bases framed from the first base. CDR1 and CDR2 (SNHLY, FYNNEI) derive from the germline V gene. For this chain, trimming is 4 bases at the V end and 3 bases at the J end, and the number of junction bases without a gene match is 9. Concerning this clone: Its antigen is not yet known. Per-nucleotide qualities are absent, and no much larger clonotype sits a single base away.

The sequence joins TRBV2 to TRBJ2-3; TRBD1 agrees with 8 junctional bases. This TCR derives from a woman between 18 and 29 years old who had recovered from COVID-19. The material sequenced was PBMCs or T cells enriched from blood (not recorded which). The DNA is TGTGCCAGCAGTGTCACCGGGACAGGAAAAACAGATACGCAGTATTTT. Translated, this gives CASSVTGTGKTDTQYF.